The next 27 T cell receptor beta chains were all read from a single sample in a study of blood T cell repertoires in COVID-19. Libraries were prepared by immunoSEQ multiplex PCR; TCRdb keeps only in-frame clonotypes and omits some of them. The data hold about 98,000 clones, with 84% observed a single time. Sequences were obtained from peripheral blood. These receptors came from a human donor in a cohort sampled during active COVID-19.

V is TRBV9 and J is TRBJ1-6, with TRBD1 matching 7 bases. Trimming cost V 5 bases and J 7 bases; bases outside gene matches: 9. The CDR3 runs 15 residues. From germline, CDR1 is SGDLS and CDR2 YYNGEE. This chain's CDR3 is CASRRTGTENSPLHF. Here the CDR3 DNA reads TGTGCCAGCAGAAGGACCGGGACAGAGAATTCACCCCTCCACTTT.

In this sample, this clone turned up once. V gene TRBV19 combines with J gene TRBJ2-7; 8 positions match TRBD1. V lost 5 bases, J lost 7 bases, and 10 bases stayed unmatched. Germline values: CDR1 LNHDA, CDR2 SQIVND (reference sequence). This CDR3 comprises 14 residues. This chain's CDR3 is CASSGTDRVDEQYF. DNA of the CDR3: TGTGCCAGTAGTGGAACGGACAGGGTTGATGAGCAGTACTTC.

The DNA of the CDR3 is TGCGCCAGCAGCCACCGGGGGGGACAGGGTGAAAAACTGTTTTTT. It translates to CASSHRGGQGEKLFF. The rearrangement uses TRBV4-1 and TRBJ1-4; 9 positions match TRBD1. Germline CDR1 MGHRA, CDR2 YSYEKL. V dropped 3 bases and J dropped 7; count of bases not matched to a gene: 6. CDR3 length: 15 amino acids.

This clone was observed once. The rearrangement uses TRBV7-2 and TRBJ2-3; no clear D gene. Trimming took 2 bases from V and 1 from J, leaving 7 bases between them. The CDR3 length is 14 residues. From germline, CDR1 is SGHTA and CDR2 FQGNSA. In DNA, the CDR3 is TGTGCCAGCAGCTTATCCCGGGGCACAGATACGCAGTATTTT. Translated: CASSLSRGTDTQYF.

The chain uses TRBV7-8 and TRBJ1-2; D possibly corresponds to TRBD1 (6 bases). Germline V gene lookup returns CDR1 SGHVS and CDR2 FQNEAQ. The germline V and J ends were trimmed by 2 bases and 0 bases, with 13 bases remaining between them. The CDR3 length is 16 residues. The CDR3 DNA follows: TGTGCCAGCAGCTTAACGGACAGACGAGCTAACTATGGCTACACCTTC. Amino acid sequence: CASSLTDRRANYGYTF.

V gene TRBV5-4 combines with J gene TRBJ2-7, with 9 bases identical to TRBD1. With V trimmed by 4 bases and J by 2 bases, 4 bases remained unmatched. The germline V gene has CDR1 SGHNT and CDR2 YYREEE (reference sequence). The CDR3 sequence is 14 residues long. CDR3 in DNA: TGTGCCAGCAGCAAAGGACAGGGGACCTACGAGCAGTACTTC. Its protein product is CASSKGQGTYEQYF.

The rearrangement links TRBV6-5 to TRBJ2-3, with 7 bases fitting TRBD2. The ends lost 4 bases at V and 2 bases at J; junction bases unmatched: 6. CDR1 is MNHEY, CDR2 SVGAGI, per germline. This CDR3 has 15 amino acids. CDR3 DNA sequence: TGTGCCAGCAGTTCTAGCGGTTCCTACACAGATACGCAGTATTTT. Translation: CASSSSGSYTDTQYF.

The chain has TRBV6-1 and TRBJ2-7; 12 nucleotides match TRBD2. Unmatched junction bases numbered 10, after V lost 4 bases and J lost 6 bases. There are 16 residues in the CDR3. Germline V lookup: CDR1 MNHNS, CDR2 SASEGT. This CDR3 is CASSGSTSGGSLEQYF. As DNA, the CDR3 is TGTGCCAGCAGTGGATCGACTAGCGGGGGATCTCTCGAGCAGTACTTC.

A single count supports this clone. This chain connects TRBV19 to TRBJ2-7, with TRBD1 identical over 8 bases. Germline CDR1 is LNHDA and CDR2 is SQIVND (reference sequence). CDR3 length equals 15 residues. Trimming took 2 bases from V and 5 from J; bases not matched to a gene: 8. The CDR3 DNA reads TGTGCCAGTAGTATAAGAGGACAGGGAGACGACGAGCAGTACTTC. This encodes CASSIRGQGDDEQYF. Complete variable domain (other parts from reference TRBV19 and TRBJ2-7): DGGITQSPKYLFRKEGQNVTLSCEQNLNHDAMYWYRQDPGQGLRLIYYSQIVNDFQKGDIAEGYSVSREKKESFPLTVTSAQKNPTAFYLCASSIRGQGDDEQYFGPGTRLTVT.

This sequence joins TRBV11-3 and TRBJ1-2; 7 nucleotides match TRBD1. The CDR3 has 16 residues. The V segment lost 2 bases and the J segment 1 base; nucleotides outside the gene matches: 7. Germline V gene data show CDR1 as SGHNT and CDR2 as YENEEA. This CDR3 reads CASSLRNRGDNYGYTF. Written as DNA, the CDR3 is TGTGCCAGCAGCTTACGAAACAGGGGTGATAACTATGGCTACACCTTC.

J is TRBJ2-5 and V is TRBV2; 10 nucleotides agree with TRBD1. The CDR3 extends over 14 amino acids. Trimming cost V 6 bases and J 5 bases; bases outside gene matches: 6. Germline V lookup: CDR1 SNHLY, CDR2 FYNNEI. The CDR3 sequence is CASRPTGGGETQYF. CDR3 sequence (DNA): TGTGCCAGCAGGCCGACAGGGGGCGGGGAGACCCAGTACTTC.

The chain has TRBV5-4 and TRBJ2-5; 9 bases agree with TRBD1. The CDR3 spans 14 residues. From germline, CDR1 is SGHNT and CDR2 YYREEE (reference sequence). V lost 3 bases, J lost 5 bases, and 5 bases stayed unmatched. The DNA of the CDR3 is TGTGCCAGCAGCTCGCCTGGGACAGGGGAGACCCAGTACTTC. Its protein is CASSSPGTGETQYF.

The chain links TRBV9 to TRBJ1-6; TRBD1 aligns across 7 bases. V shed 5 bases and J 1 base; nucleotides not matched to a gene: 6. CDR1 and CDR2 (germline): SGDLS, YYNGEE. This CDR3 is built from 16 residues. The CDR3 DNA sequence: TGTGCCAGCAGAGGAGGGGGCGCGTCCTATAATTCACCCCTCCACTTT. It translates to CASRGGGASYNSPLHF.

This chain links TRBV7-9 with TRBJ1-1, with no clear D. This CDR3 region has 14 residues. Germline V gene lookup returns CDR1 SEHNR and CDR2 FQNEAQ (reference sequence). Trimming left V 5 bases short and J 1 base short, with 11 bases between. The CDR3 protein is CASSGITGNTEAFF. CDR3 coding DNA: TGTGCCAGCAGCGGTATCACTGGGAACACTGAAGCTTTCTTT.

V gene TRBV7-7 combines with J gene TRBJ2-4; tentative D call: TRBD1 (5 bases). Germline values: CDR1 SSHAT, CDR2 FNYEAQ (reference sequence). The CDR3 totals 13 residues. Trimming left V 5 bases short and J 8 bases short, with 13 bases between. The CDR3 loop is CASSPDIGDIQYF. The CDR3 DNA follows: TGTGCCAGCAGCCCGGACATTGGGGACATTCAGTACTTC.

The chain combines TRBV28 with TRBJ1-2, with 9 bases lining up with TRBD1. The CDR3 is made up of 12 amino acids. The V gene's germline CDR1 is MDHEN and CDR2 SYDVKM. Germline trimming cut 2 bases from V and 14 bases from J; bases unmatched to any gene: 6. CDR3 nucleotides: TGTGCCAGCAGTTTAAGACAGGGGGGTCAAACCTTC. Protein product: CASSLRQGGQTF.

This clone occurred a few times. The chain uses TRBV29-1 and TRBJ1-2; D uncertain. CDR3 size: 11 residues. CDR1 SQVTM and CDR2 ANQGSEA come from the germline V gene. Trimming cost V 6 bases and J 0 bases, with 5 bases left between them. The CDR3 DNA reads as TGCAGCGTAGCGGCTAACTATGGCTACACCTTC. Translating it yields CSVAANYGYTF. Filled out from reference TRBV29-1 and TRBJ1-2, the complete variable domain reads SAVISQKPSRDICQRGTSLTIQCQVDSQVTMMFWYRQQPGQSLTLIATANQGSEATYESGFVIDKFPISRPNLTFSTLTVSNMSPEDSSIYLCSVAANYGYTFGSGTRLTVV.

This chain uses TRBV10-2 with TRBJ2-7; tentative D call: TRBD1 (5 bases). The V end was cut by 3 bases, the J end by 3 bases, with 9 bases between. The CDR3 is 13 residues long. CDR1 and CDR2 (germline): WSHSY, SAAADI. The CDR3 DNA reads TGCGCCAGCAGTGATCCAGGGTTCTACGAGCAGTACTTC. Amino acids: CASSDPGFYEQYF.

The gene calls are TRBV7-3 and TRBJ2-3; TRBD2 agrees at 8 bases. This CDR3 contains 18 residues. Germline V gene lookup returns CDR1 SGHTA and CDR2 FQGTGA. The ends lost 4 bases at V and 5 bases at J; junction bases unmatched: 17. This chain's CDR3 is CASSSLYSGAPHRDTQYF. DNA of the CDR3: TGTGCCAGCAGCTCATTATATAGCGGGGCACCCCACCGAGATACGCAGTATTTT.

The V call is TRBV4-1, the J call TRBJ1-2; TRBD1 aligns across 9 bases. The CDR3 runs 13 residues. J lost 4 bases, V lost 6 bases, and 3 bases had no gene match. CDR1 is MGHRA and CDR2 is YSYEKL in the germline V gene. This CDR3 reads CASRRTGAYGYTF. The CDR3 region has the DNA TGCGCCAGCAGACGGACAGGGGCCTATGGCTACACCTTC.

V usage is TRBV13 and J usage is TRBJ2-1, with TRBD1 identical over 9 bases. The CDR3 totals 15 residues. CDR1 is PRHDT and CDR2 is FYEKMQ in the germline V gene (reference sequence). J gave up 6 bases and V 3 bases, and 6 bases lay outside the gene matches. DNA of the CDR3: TGTGCCAGCAGCTTGCGGGACAGGGTAGGCAATGAGCAGTTCTTC. Its protein product is CASSLRDRVGNEQFF.

V gene TRBV6-5 combines with J gene TRBJ1-1; maybe TRBD1 (6 bases). Trimming stripped 6 bases from V and 5 bases from J, with 13 bases between. The germline V gene has CDR1 MNHEY and CDR2 SVGAGI. CDR3 size: 13 residues. The CDR3: CASRRPGETEAFF. CDR3 bases: TGTGCCAGCAGGCGACCAGGGGAGACTGAAGCTTTCTTT.

This clone was found once. The gene calls are TRBV5-4 and TRBJ2-1; 8 positions agree with TRBD1. Unmatched junction bases numbered 11, after V lost 4 bases and J lost 8 bases. This CDR3 has 15 amino acids. Germline loops: CDR1 SGHNT, CDR2 YYREEE (reference sequence). The CDR3 DNA reads TGTGCCAGCAGCACCCCTGGACAGGGTCCATATGAGCAGTTCTTC. This sequence encodes CASSTPGQGPYEQFF.

This chain uses TRBV12-5 with TRBJ2-3; 7 nucleotides line up with TRBD1. Germline assignment: CDR1 LGHNT and CDR2 FRNRAP. The J segment lost 2 bases and the V segment lost 7 bases, leaving 6 bases of the junction unmatched. This CDR3 is built from 14 residues. The DNA of the CDR3 is TGTGCTAGTGCCTGGGGACAGACCACAGATACGCAGTATTTT. This gives the protein CASAWGQTTDTQYF.

The chain carries TRBV7-6 and TRBJ1-1, with no clear D. From germline, CDR1 is SGHVS and CDR2 FNYEAQ. V gave up 4 bases and J gave up 0 bases, with 12 bases separating them. The CDR3 runs to 15 residues. The CDR3 DNA follows: TGTGCCAGCAGCTCCTCCTCCCAGGTGAACACTGAAGCTTTCTTT. This codes for CASSSSSQVNTEAFF.

This clone was observed a handful of times. The V and J genes are TRBV3-1 (or the pseudogene TRBV3-2) and TRBJ2-5, with D unclear. The ends were cut back, 1 base at V and 4 bases at J, with 10 bases in the middle. Germline V gene sequence: CDR1 LGHDT, CDR2 YNNKEL (reference sequence). The CDR3 is 14 amino acids. CDR3 sequence (DNA): TGTGCCAGCAGCCAAGGACGGGTAATAGAGACCCAGTACTTC. It yields the protein CASSQGRVIETQYF.

This clone was detected a few times. J is TRBJ2-7 and V is TRBV5-4, with 14 positions matching TRBD2. V lost 0 bases to trimming and J lost 7 bases; unmatched junction nucleotides: 6. The CDR3 totals 16 residues. CDR1 is SGHNT and CDR2 is YYREEE in the germline V gene (reference sequence). CDR3 in amino acids: CASSLGLAGGPGEQYF. DNA of the CDR3: TGTGCCAGCAGCTTGGGACTAGCGGGGGGGCCTGGAGAGCAGTACTTC. The variable domain in full, completed from reference TRBV5-4 and TRBJ2-7, reads ETGVTQSPTHLIKTRGQQVTLRCSSQSGHNTVSWYQQALGQGPQFIFQYYREEENGRGNFPPRFSGLQFPNYSSELNVNALELDDSALYLCASSLGLAGGPGEQYFGPGTRLTVT.